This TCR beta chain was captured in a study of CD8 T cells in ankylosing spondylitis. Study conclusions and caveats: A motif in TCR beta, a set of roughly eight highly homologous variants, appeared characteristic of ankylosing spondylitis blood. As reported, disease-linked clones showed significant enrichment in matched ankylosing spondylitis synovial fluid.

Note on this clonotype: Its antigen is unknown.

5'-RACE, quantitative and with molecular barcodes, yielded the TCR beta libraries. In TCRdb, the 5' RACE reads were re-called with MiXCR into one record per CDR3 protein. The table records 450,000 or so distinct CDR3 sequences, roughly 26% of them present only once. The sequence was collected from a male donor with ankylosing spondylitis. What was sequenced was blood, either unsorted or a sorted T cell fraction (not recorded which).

CDR3 sequence (DNA): TGTGCCAGCAGCTTCGGAGGAGCTAACTATGGCTACACCTTC. It encodes CASSFGGANYGYTF. This chain links TRBV7-2 with TRBJ1-2; no definite D call. This CDR3 is built from 14 residues. Trimming stripped 3 bases from V and 0 bases from J, with 8 bases between. Germline lookup yields CDR1 SGHTA and CDR2 FQGNSA.